A single sample is the source of the 28 T cell receptor beta chains below, sequenced in a study of blood T cell repertoires in COVID-19. Clones were read by immunoSEQ multiplex PCR, and TCRdb kept only the in-frame ones, dropping some. The top ten clones hold around 17% of a sample with 150,000 to 200,000 clones, about 77% of them seen once. The sequenced sample was PBMCs or T cells enriched from blood (not recorded which). The receptors come from a woman between 50 and 59 years old with acute COVID-19.

The genes are TRBV19 and TRBJ1-5; TRBD1 might be the D (6 bases). Per the germline V gene, CDR1 is LNHDA and CDR2 is SQIVND (reference sequence). The V gene lost 6 bases and the J gene lost 6 bases, with 15 bases spanning the gap. This CDR3 comprises 14 residues. CDR3 region: CASSNGGARQPQHF. CDR3 sequence (DNA): TGTGCCAGTAGCAATGGGGGGGCACGTCAGCCCCAGCATTTT.

This chain joins TRBV28 and TRBJ2-1; no firm D call. The CDR3 is 13 amino acids. The V gene's germline CDR1 is MDHEN and CDR2 SYDVKM. Between the trimmed V and J ends, which lost 5 bases and 8 bases, there was a span of 13 bases. CDR3 DNA: TGTGCCAGCAGTCCCCCTGAGAACGATGAGCAGTTCTTC. The encoded protein is CASSPPENDEQFF. Combining the CDR3 with reference TRBV28 and TRBJ2-1 gives the whole variable domain DVKVTQSSRYLVKRTGEKVFLECVQDMDHENMFWYRQDPGLGLRLIYFSYDVKMKEKGDIPEGYSVSREKKERFSLILESASTNQTSMYLCASSPPENDEQFFGPGTRLTVL.

In nucleotides, the CDR3 is TGCGCCAGCAGTTCCGGACAGGGGGTTCCGAACACCGGGGAGCTGTTTTTT. Translation: CASSSGQGVPNTGELFF. The chain combines TRBV10-1 with TRBJ2-2, with 10 bases aligning to TRBD1. Germline assignment: CDR1 WNHNN and CDR2 SYGVQD (reference sequence). With V trimmed by 5 bases and J by 0 bases, 6 bases remained unmatched. The CDR3 has 17 amino acids.

This chain joins TRBV4-1 and TRBJ1-1, with D tentatively TRBD1 (5 bases). Germline V gene lookup returns CDR1 MGHRA and CDR2 YSYEKL. The length of the CDR3 is 14 residues. The V and J ends lost 1 base and 1 base respectively, with 7 bases between them. CDR3 amino acids: CASSQGTWNTEAFF. DNA of the CDR3: TGCGCCAGCAGCCAAGGGACATGGAACACTGAAGCTTTCTTT.

The V call is TRBV4-1, the J call TRBJ1-1; D is ambiguous. The CDR3 length is 15 residues. Germline values: CDR1 MGHRA, CDR2 YSYEKL. V lost 1 base, J lost 1 base, and 10 bases lay in between. This CDR3 reads CASSQVAGQNTEAFF. DNA of the CDR3: TGCGCCAGCAGCCAAGTAGCGGGTCAGAACACTGAAGCTTTCTTT.

This chain connects TRBV28 to TRBJ1-1; a weak D match, TRBD1 (6 bases). The V and J ends lost 4 bases and 6 bases respectively, with 12 bases between them. This CDR3 contains 13 residues. The germline gives CDR1 MDHEN, CDR2 SYDVKM. CDR3 nucleotide sequence: TGTGCCAGCAGTTCAGGACAGCTCCCTGAAGCTTTCTTT. Its protein product is CASSSGQLPEAFF. Full variable domain (missing parts from reference TRBV28 and TRBJ1-1): DVKVTQSSRYLVKRTGEKVFLECVQDMDHENMFWYRQDPGLGLRLIYFSYDVKMKEKGDIPEGYSVSREKKERFSLILESASTNQTSMYLCASSSGQLPEAFFGQGTRLTVV.

The chain uses TRBV6-2 or TRBV6-3 and TRBJ1-5; TRBD1 matches at 8 bases. With 4 bases clipped from V and 2 bases from J, the junction kept 4 bases outside the gene matches. The CDR3 contains 15 residues. Germline V gives CDR1 MNHEY, CDR2 SVGEGT. The CDR3 coding sequence is TGTGCCAGCAGTTCTCAGGGGGCCGGCAATCAGCCCCAGCATTTT. Amino acid sequence: CASSSQGAGNQPQHF.

V is TRBV2 and J is TRBJ1-2; D is unresolved. The germline CDR1 and CDR2 sequences are SNHLY and FYNNEI. Deletions cut 2 bases from V and 8 bases from J, with 12 bases between. The CDR3 length is 13 residues. The CDR3 protein is CASSETPRLGYTF. The CDR3 bases are TGTGCCAGCAGTGAAACTCCCCGCCTAGGCTACACCTTC.

J is TRBJ2-5 and V is TRBV7-3; D not certain. From germline, CDR1 is SGHTA and CDR2 FQGTGA. Trimming took 4 bases from V and 1 from J, leaving 13 bases between them. The CDR3 sequence is 15 residues long. The CDR3 region is CASSSNPGAQETQYF. The CDR3 DNA sequence: TGTGCCAGCAGCTCCAACCCCGGTGCCCAAGAGACCCAGTACTTC.

The CDR3 nucleotides are TGTGCCAGCTCACGCACTGACCCGGGGACATATAGCAATCAGCCCCAGCATTTT. Translation gives CASSRTDPGTYSNQPQHF. V gene TRBV18 combines with J gene TRBJ1-5; perhaps TRBD1 as D (6 bases). V was pared by 4 bases and J by 0 bases, with 19 bases between. CDR1 and CDR2 (germline): KGHSH, LQKENI. The CDR3 length is 18 residues.

The J gene is TRBJ1-6, the V gene TRBV11-3, with TRBD1 as a possible D gene (6 bases). CDR3 length: 17 amino acids. Germline assignment: CDR1 SGHNT and CDR2 YENEEA. Deletions cut 0 bases from V and 7 bases from J, with 16 bases between. The CDR3 DNA reads as TGTGCCAGCAGCTTAGAACAGGGCCCTTTTAAAAATTCACCCCTCCACTTT. Encoded protein: CASSLEQGPFKNSPLHF. Combining the CDR3 with reference TRBV11-3 and TRBJ1-6 gives the whole variable domain EAGVVQSPRYKIIEKKQPVAFWCNPISGHNTLYWYLQNLGQGPELLIRYENEEAVDDSQLPKDRFSAERLKGVDSTLKIQPAELGDSAVYLCASSLEQGPFKNSPLHFGNGTRLTVT.

This chain joins TRBV11-2 and TRBJ1-2; D may be TRBD1 (5 bases). The length of the CDR3 is 16 residues. Germline V gene sequence: CDR1 SGHAT, CDR2 FQNNGV. Trimming took off 5 bases at V and 4 bases at J, with 20 bases between the two ends. DNA for the CDR3: TGTGCCAGCAGCACGGTCTCCGGGGGTCCACCCTATGGCTACACCTTC. This codes for CASSTVSGGPPYGYTF.

The gene calls are TRBV19 and TRBJ1-5, with D unresolved. V lost 1 base and J 6 bases, leaving 10 bases between the germline ends. CDR1 and CDR2 (germline): LNHDA, SQIVND (reference sequence). The CDR3 has 14 amino acids. CDR3 loop: CASSIGRELQPQHF. The CDR3 DNA reads as TGTGCCAGTAGTATAGGGAGGGAACTTCAGCCCCAGCATTTT.

J is TRBJ2-3 and V is TRBV10-3; 12 nucleotides agree with TRBD2. J gave up 3 bases and V 3 bases, and 10 bases lay outside the gene matches. Germline V gene sequence: CDR1 ENHRY, CDR2 SYGVKD. The CDR3 totals 18 residues. CDR3 residues: CAISDTGLAGKTTDTQYF. In DNA, the CDR3 is TGTGCCATCAGTGACACCGGACTAGCGGGGAAGACTACAGATACGCAGTATTTT.

The rearrangement uses TRBV14 and TRBJ2-5; 9 bases are shared with TRBD2. Trimming at V came to 1 base and at J to 5 bases, leaving 8 bases not matched to a gene. The CDR3 is 16 residues long. Germline V lookup: CDR1 SGHDN, CDR2 FVKESK. As DNA, the CDR3 is TGTGCCAGCAGCCAAGGGGCGCGGGGGGGCCGTGAGACCCAGTACTTC. It translates to CASSQGARGGRETQYF.

J is TRBJ2-5 and V is TRBV6-5; no clear D gene. Deletions cut 8 bases from V and 3 bases from J, with 4 bases between. Per the germline V gene, CDR1 is MNHEY and CDR2 is SVGAGI. CDR3 size: 10 residues. CDR3 region: CASQEETQYF. The CDR3, as DNA: TGTGCCAGCCAGGAAGAGACCCAGTACTTC.

The chain is built from TRBV12-3 or TRBV12-4 and TRBJ1-1, with TRBD1 as a possible D gene (6 bases). Trimming took off 4 bases at V and 10 bases at J, with 13 bases between the two ends. The CDR3 loop spans 12 amino acids. This CDR3 reads CASSSTLDRAFF. The CDR3 DNA reads as TGTGCCAGCAGTTCGACTCTGGACAGAGCTTTCTTT.

J is TRBJ1-1 and V is TRBV11-2, with D maybe TRBD1 (5 bases). Germline lookup yields CDR1 SGHAT and CDR2 FQNNGV. Trimming shortened V by 5 bases and J by 6 bases, and 16 bases separated the two germline ends. The CDR3 length is 14 residues. The CDR3 DNA is TGTGCCAGCAGCAAATTAGGGGAAATGGCTGAAGCTTTCTTT. It is translated as CASSKLGEMAEAFF.

The V call is TRBV4-1, the J call TRBJ1-4; D remains ambiguous. Per the germline V gene, CDR1 is MGHRA and CDR2 is YSYEKL. There are 15 residues in the CDR3. Trimming took 4 bases from V and 8 from J, leaving 17 bases between them. DNA of the CDR3: TGCGCCAGCAGCCGCCAAAACGGGGATTACGAAAAACTGTTTTTT. This codes for CASSRQNGDYEKLFF.

This clone was detected only a few times. The chain combines TRBV28 with TRBJ1-1; TRBD1 matches 8 bases. J lost 9 bases, V lost 6 bases, and 15 bases had no gene match. This CDR3 is 15 amino acids long. Germline V gene data show CDR1 as MDHEN and CDR2 as SYDVKM. The CDR3 sequence: CASSLRDRRGLKAFF. Written as DNA, the CDR3 is TGTGCCAGCAGCCTAAGGGACAGGAGGGGTTTAAAAGCTTTCTTT. The variable domain in full, completed from reference TRBV28 and TRBJ1-1, reads DVKVTQSSRYLVKRTGEKVFLECVQDMDHENMFWYRQDPGLGLRLIYFSYDVKMKEKGDIPEGYSVSREKKERFSLILESASTNQTSMYLCASSLRDRRGLKAFFGQGTRLTVV.

The chain joins TRBV10-3 to TRBJ2-6; the match to TRBD1 covers 7 bases. The germline CDR1 and CDR2 sequences are ENHRY and SYGVKD. The V and J ends lost 5 bases and 0 bases, in that order; junction bases with no gene match: 7. This CDR3 has 17 amino acids. In nucleotides, the CDR3 is TGTGCCATCAGTCCGGGACAGCAAAACTCTGGGGCCAACGTCCTGACTTTC. It is translated as CAISPGQQNSGANVLTF.

This clone was seen a few times. The gene calls are TRBV28 and TRBJ2-6, with 8 bases fitting TRBD1. J lost 1 base, V lost 5 bases, and 1 base had no gene match. The length of the CDR3 is 15 residues. The germline gives CDR1 MDHEN, CDR2 SYDVKM. CDR3 loop: CASSTGGSGANVLTF. CDR3 bases: TGTGCCAGCAGTACAGGGGGGTCTGGGGCCAACGTCCTGACTTTC. Drawing the rest from reference TRBV28 and TRBJ2-6, the complete variable domain is DVKVTQSSRYLVKRTGEKVFLECVQDMDHENMFWYRQDPGLGLRLIYFSYDVKMKEKGDIPEGYSVSREKKERFSLILESASTNQTSMYLCASSTGGSGANVLTFGAGSRLTVL.

The chain has TRBV7-3 and TRBJ2-1; unclear D gene. Germline V gene sequence: CDR1 SGHTA, CDR2 FQGTGA. CDR3 length equals 15 residues. V was trimmed by 0 bases and J by 0 bases, leaving 6 bases between them. The CDR3 reads CASSLTSPSYNEQFF. The CDR3 DNA reads TGTGCCAGCAGCTTAACTAGCCCCTCCTACAATGAGCAGTTCTTC.

For this clone: At one boundary the junction diverges from the germline segment, which might be a read error. This chain joins TRBV7-7 and TRBJ2-1; possibly TRBD2 for D (7 bases). The CDR3 is 15 residues long. Germline V CDR1 and CDR2: SSHAT, FNYEAQ (reference sequence). CDR3 nucleotide sequence: TGTGCTAGCAGCTTAGTTGGGGGGGCATACAATGAGCAGTTCTTC. Translation gives CASSLVGGAYNEQFF.

The V gene is TRBV7-6, the J gene TRBJ1-1; TRBD1 might be the D (5 bases). Trimming cost V 9 bases and J 0 bases, with 11 bases left between them. Germline V CDR1 and CDR2: SGHVS, FNYEAQ. The CDR3 is 13 residues long. The CDR3 sequence: CASNRWVNTEAFF. The CDR3 bases are TGTGCCAGTAACAGGTGGGTGAACACTGAAGCTTTCTTT.

The chain has TRBV12-3 or TRBV12-4 and TRBJ2-2; tentatively, D is TRBD2 (5 bases). Trimming took off 6 bases at V and 4 bases at J, with 9 bases between the two ends. This CDR3 has 13 residues. CDR3 nucleotides: TGTGCCAGCAGGGGAGAGAGCACCGGGGAGCTGTTTTTT. The encoded protein is CASRGESTGELFF.

This chain uses TRBV5-1 with TRBJ2-5, with 8 bases aligning to TRBD1. Trimming cost V 2 bases and J 1 base; bases outside gene matches: 4. Looked up from germline, CDR1 is SGHRS and CDR2 is YFSETQ. The CDR3 spans 15 residues. The CDR3 region is CASSFGQGGQETQYF. The CDR3 nucleotides are TGCGCCAGCAGCTTCGGACAGGGCGGCCAAGAGACCCAGTACTTC.

This rearrangement joins TRBV5-6 to TRBJ2-7; 9 bases are a match to TRBD1. The germline V gene encodes CDR1 SGHDT and CDR2 YYEEEE. The V and J ends lost 3 bases and 6 bases, in that order; junction bases with no gene match: 13. The CDR3 runs to 16 residues. The CDR3 sequence is CASSSRPGQGSPEQYV. DNA of the CDR3: TGTGCCAGCAGCTCACGGCCGGGACAGGGATCCCCCGAGCAGTACGTC.